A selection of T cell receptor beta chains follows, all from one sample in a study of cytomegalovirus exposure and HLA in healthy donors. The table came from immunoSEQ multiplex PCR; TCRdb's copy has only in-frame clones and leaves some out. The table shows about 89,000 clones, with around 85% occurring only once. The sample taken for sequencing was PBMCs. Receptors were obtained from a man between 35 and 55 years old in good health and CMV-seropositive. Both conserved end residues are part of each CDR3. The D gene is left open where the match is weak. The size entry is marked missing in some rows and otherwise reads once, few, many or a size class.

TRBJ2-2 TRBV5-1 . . CASSPGVGTGELFF TGCGCCAGCAGCCCAGGGGTCGGGACCGGGGAGCTGTTTTTT
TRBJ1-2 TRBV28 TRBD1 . CASREGGQGGYTF TGTGCCAGCAGGGAGGGGGGACAGGGCGGCTACACCTTC
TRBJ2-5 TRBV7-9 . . CASSLSPETQYF TGTGCCAGCAGTCTTAGCCCGGAGACCCAGTACTTC
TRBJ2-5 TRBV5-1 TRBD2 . CASSLEGTSGQETQYF TGCGCCAGCAGCTTGGAAGGGACTAGCGGGCAAGAGACCCAGTACTTC
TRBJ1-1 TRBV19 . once CASSKPGLKNTEAFF TGTGCCAGTAGTAAGCCGGGATTAAAGAACACTGAAGCTTTCTTT
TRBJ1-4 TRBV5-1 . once CASSLGGYRNEKLFF TGCGCCAGCAGCTTGGGCGGGTATCGGAATGAAAAACTGTTTTTT
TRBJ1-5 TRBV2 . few CASKPYSNQPQHF TGTGCCAGCAAACCCTATAGCAATCAGCCCCAGCATTTT
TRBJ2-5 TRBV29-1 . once CSVEGSGLETQYF TGCAGCGTTGAAGGATCAGGGTTGGAGACCCAGTACTTC
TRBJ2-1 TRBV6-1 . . CASSETYNEQFF TGTGCCAGCAGTGAGACATACAATGAGCAGTTCTTC
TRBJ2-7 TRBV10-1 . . CASSEYGGTYEQYF TGCGCCAGCAGTGAGTACGGCGGTACCTACGAGCAGTACTTC
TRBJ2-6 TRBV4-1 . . CASSLRGSGANVLTF TGCGCCAGCAGCTTAAGGGGTTCTGGGGCCAACGTCCTGACTTTC
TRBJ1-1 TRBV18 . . CASQTGGGGTEAFF TGTGCCAGCCAAACAGGCGGAGGAGGGACTGAAGCTTTCTTT
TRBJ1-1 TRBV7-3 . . CASSLNGPNTEAFF TGTGCCAGCAGCTTAAATGGGCCTAACACTGAAGCTTTCTTT
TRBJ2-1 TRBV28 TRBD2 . CASSLLREKKNEQFF TGTGCCAGCAGTTTATTGCGGGAGAAGAAGAATGAGCAGTTCTTC
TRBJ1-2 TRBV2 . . CASILGGGGPGGYTF TGTGCCAGCATCCTAGGCGGGGGGGGGCCTGGTGGCTACACCTTC
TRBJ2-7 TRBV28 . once CASRRGGVGTEQYF TGTGCCAGCAGAAGAGGAGGGGTCGGTACCGAGCAGTACTTC
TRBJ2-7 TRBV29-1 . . CSVKDSPAYEQYF TGCAGCGTAAAGGACAGTCCTGCCTACGAGCAGTACTTC
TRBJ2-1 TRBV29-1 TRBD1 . CSVIPAGQGYFF TGCAGCGTTATACCAGCGGGACAGGGTTACTTCTTC
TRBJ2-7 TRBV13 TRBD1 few CASSPPGQAYEQYF TGTGCCAGCAGCCCTCCGGGACAGGCATACGAGCAGTACTTC
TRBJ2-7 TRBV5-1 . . CASRLSGNYEQYF TGCGCCAGCAGACTTAGCGGCAACTACGAGCAGTACTTC
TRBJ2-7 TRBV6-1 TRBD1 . CAISRDRSYEQYF TGTGCCATCAGCCGGGACAGGAGCTACGAGCAGTACTTC
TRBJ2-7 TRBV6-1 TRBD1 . CASSVPPTGTGTHEQYF TGTGCCAGCAGTGTCCCCCCAACCGGGACAGGGACCCACGAGCAGTACTTC
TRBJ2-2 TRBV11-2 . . CASSQSGSNTGELFF TGTGCCAGCAGCCAAAGCGGGTCGAACACCGGGGAGCTGTTTTTT
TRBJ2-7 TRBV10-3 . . CAVGTGSHYEQYF TGTGCCGTTGGTACGGGTTCTCACTACGAGCAGTACTTC
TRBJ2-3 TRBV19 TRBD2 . CASSRGGGGAGDTQYF TGTGCCAGTAGTAGAGGGGGCGGGGGGGCCGGGGATACGCAGTATTTT
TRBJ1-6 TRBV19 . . CASNSQGGSPLHF TGTGCCAGTAACAGCCAAGGGGGTTCACCCCTCCACTTT
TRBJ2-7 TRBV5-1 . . CASSFAGAQEEQYF TGCGCCAGCAGCTTTGCAGGCGCCCAAGAAGAGCAGTACTTC
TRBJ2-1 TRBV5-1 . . CASSVSPGFNEQFF TGCGCCAGCTCGGTCTCCCCAGGTTTTAATGAGCAGTTCTTC
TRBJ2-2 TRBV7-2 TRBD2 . CASSLTSGINTGELFF TGTGCCAGCAGCTTGACTAGCGGGATCAACACCGGGGAGCTGTTTTTT
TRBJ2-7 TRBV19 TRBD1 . CASSIPGQVTYEQYF TGTGCCAGTAGTATCCCCGGACAGGTTACCTACGAGCAGTACTTC
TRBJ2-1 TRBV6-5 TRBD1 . CASSSTGVYNEQFF TGTGCCAGCAGTAGCACAGGGGTCTACAATGAGCAGTTCTTC
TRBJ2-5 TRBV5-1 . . CASSRQAGQETQYF TGCGCCAGCAGCCGGCAAGCAGGGCAAGAGACCCAGTACTTC
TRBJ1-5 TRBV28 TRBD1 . CASSLTGVGNQPQHF TGTGCCAGCAGCCTGACAGGGGTCGGCAATCAGCCCCAGCATTTT
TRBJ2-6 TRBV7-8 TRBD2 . CASSSSPGRASGANVLTF TGTGCCAGCAGCTCTAGCCCCGGGAGGGCCTCAGGGGCCAACGTCCTGACTTTC
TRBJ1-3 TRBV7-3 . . CASSSGGSGNTIYF TGTGCCAGCAGCTCCGGGGGCTCTGGAAACACCATATATTTT
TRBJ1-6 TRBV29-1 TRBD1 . CSARTGANSPLHF TGCAGCGCCAGGACAGGGGCGAATTCACCCCTCCACTTT
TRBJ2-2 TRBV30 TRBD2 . CAWSPSGGPNTGELFF TGTGCCTGGAGTCCTAGCGGGGGACCGAACACCGGGGAGCTGTTTTTT
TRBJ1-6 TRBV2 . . CASRGPGLHF TGTGCCAGCAGAGGACCGGGGCTCCACTTT
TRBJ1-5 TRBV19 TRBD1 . CASEYSGQSNQPQHF TGTGCCAGTGAATACTCGGGACAGAGCAATCAGCCCCAGCATTTT
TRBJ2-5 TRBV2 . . CASSNNTGRRETQYF TGTGCCAGCAGTAACAATACAGGGCGGAGGGAGACCCAGTACTTC
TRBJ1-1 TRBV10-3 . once CAINKDSGAGAFF TGTGCCATCAATAAGGACAGCGGGGCGGGTGCTTTCTTT
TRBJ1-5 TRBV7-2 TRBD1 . CASSFDTGGVGPQHF TGTGCCAGCAGCTTTGACACAGGGGGAGTTGGGCCCCAGCATTTT
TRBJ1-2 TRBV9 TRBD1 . CASSVAGGIYGYTF TGTGCCAGCAGCGTTGCAGGGGGGATCTATGGCTACACCTTC
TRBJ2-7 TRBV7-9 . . CSSSPPGGYEQYF TGTTCCAGCAGCCCCCCCGGGGGATACGAGCAGTACTTC
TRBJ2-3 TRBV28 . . CASSALDSSTDTQYF TGTGCCAGCAGCGCACTCGACAGCTCCACAGATACGCAGTATTTT
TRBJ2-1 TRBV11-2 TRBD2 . CASSIVAGSSYNEQFF TGTGCCAGCAGCATCGTAGCGGGGAGCTCCTACAATGAGCAGTTCTTC
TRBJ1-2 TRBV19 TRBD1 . CATDLTGTGAYGYTF TGTGCCACCGACCTCACCGGGACAGGCGCTTATGGCTACACCTTC
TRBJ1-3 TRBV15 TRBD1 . CATSGLRQGWDSGNTIYF TGTGCCACCAGCGGCCTTAGACAGGGTTGGGACTCTGGAAACACCATATATTTT
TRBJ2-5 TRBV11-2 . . CASSLEGARRETQYF TGTGCCAGCAGCCTGGAGGGGGCCCGTAGGGAGACCCAGTACTTC
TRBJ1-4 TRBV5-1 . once CASSLAANEKLFF TGCGCCAGCAGCTTGGCCGCTAATGAAAAACTGTTTTTT
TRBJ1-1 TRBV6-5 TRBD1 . CASSWGQGEAFF TGTGCCAGCAGCTGGGGACAGGGAGAAGCTTTCTTT
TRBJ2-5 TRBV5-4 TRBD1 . CASSIGTGSETQYF TGTGCCAGCAGCATTGGGACAGGGAGTGAGACCCAGTACTTC
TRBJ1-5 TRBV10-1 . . CASGDMNQPQHF TGCGCCAGCGGTGACATGAATCAGCCCCAGCATTTT